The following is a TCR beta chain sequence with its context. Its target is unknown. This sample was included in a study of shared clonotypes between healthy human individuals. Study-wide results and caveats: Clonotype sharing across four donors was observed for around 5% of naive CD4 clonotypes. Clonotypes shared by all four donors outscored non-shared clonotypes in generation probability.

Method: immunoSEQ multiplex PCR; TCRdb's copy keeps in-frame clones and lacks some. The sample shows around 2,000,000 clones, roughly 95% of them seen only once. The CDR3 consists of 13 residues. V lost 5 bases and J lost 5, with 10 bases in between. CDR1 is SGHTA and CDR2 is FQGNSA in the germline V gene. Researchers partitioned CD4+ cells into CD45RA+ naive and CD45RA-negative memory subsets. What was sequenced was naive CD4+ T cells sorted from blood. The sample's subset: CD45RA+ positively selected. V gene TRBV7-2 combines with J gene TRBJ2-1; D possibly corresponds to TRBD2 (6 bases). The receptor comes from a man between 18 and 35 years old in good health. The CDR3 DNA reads TGTGCCAGCAGCCCTACTAGCCACAATGAGCAGTTCTTC. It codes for CASSPTSHNEQFF.